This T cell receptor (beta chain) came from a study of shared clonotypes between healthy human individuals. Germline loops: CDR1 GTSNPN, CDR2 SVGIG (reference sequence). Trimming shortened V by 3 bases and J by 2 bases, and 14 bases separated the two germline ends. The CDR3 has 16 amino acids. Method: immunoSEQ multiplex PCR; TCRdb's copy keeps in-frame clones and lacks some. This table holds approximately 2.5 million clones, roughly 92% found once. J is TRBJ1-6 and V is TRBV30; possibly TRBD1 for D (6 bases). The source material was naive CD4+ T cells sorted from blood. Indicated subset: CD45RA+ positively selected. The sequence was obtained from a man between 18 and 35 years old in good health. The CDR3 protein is CAWRPQGRAYNSPLHF. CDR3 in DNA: TGTGCCTGGAGACCACAGGGTCGGGCCTATAATTCACCCCTCCACTTT.